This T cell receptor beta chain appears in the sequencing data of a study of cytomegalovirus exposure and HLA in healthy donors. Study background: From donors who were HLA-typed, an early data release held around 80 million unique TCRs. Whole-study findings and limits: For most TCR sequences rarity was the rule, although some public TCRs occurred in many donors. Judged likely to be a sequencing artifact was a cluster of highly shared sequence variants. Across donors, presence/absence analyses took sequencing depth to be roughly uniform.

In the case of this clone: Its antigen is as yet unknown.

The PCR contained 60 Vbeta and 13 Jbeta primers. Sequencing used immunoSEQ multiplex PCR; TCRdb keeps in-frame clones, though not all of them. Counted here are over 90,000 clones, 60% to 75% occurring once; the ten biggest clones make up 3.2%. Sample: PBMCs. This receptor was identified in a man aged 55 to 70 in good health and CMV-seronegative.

In DNA form, the CDR3 reads TGTGCCAGCAGCTATAAACAGGGGGCGCAAGGTGAAAAACTGTTTTTT. It is translated as CASSYKQGAQGEKLFF. The V gene is TRBV5-4, the J gene TRBJ1-4, with 9 bases fitting TRBD1. Looked up from germline, CDR1 is SGHNT and CDR2 is YYREEE (reference sequence). This CDR3 has 16 amino acids. The V and J ends lost 3 bases and 7 bases, in that order; junction bases with no gene match: 10.